This TCR beta chain was recovered during a study of T cells in Graves' hyperthyroidism and ophthalmopathy. Background on the study: The initial diagnosis was the point when peripheral blood was collected, ahead of any treatment.

The CDR3 covers 15 residues. Trimming took off 6 bases at V and 2 bases at J, with 14 bases between the two ends. The germline V gene encodes CDR1 KGHSH and CDR2 LQKENI. The investigators amplified TCR beta CDR3 regions from RNA transcripts. HTBI primers were employed in a first-round RT-PCR of the TCR CDR3. MiXCR, applied by TCRdb to the multiplex PCR reads, yields one record per CDR3 protein. The table lists more than 500,000 distinct CDR3 sequences, under 15% of them singletons. Specimen: blood. This TCR came from a woman aged 40-49 years with Graves' ophthalmopathy. The J gene is TRBJ1-5, the V gene TRBV18, with a tentative D call TRBD1 (6 bases). The CDR3: CASSGTPAGNQPQHF. In nucleotides, the CDR3 is TGTGCCAGCTCCGGGACACCGGCGGGCAATCAGCCCCAGCATTTT.